This T cell receptor (beta chain) comes out of a study of T cells in Graves' hyperthyroidism and ophthalmopathy. The study's findings and limits: Clonotypes that were expanded in thyroid above 0.001 mostly appeared in blood too.

RNA transcripts were the template for amplifying TCR beta CDR3 regions. Carried out on the TCR CDR3, a first-round RT-PCR used the HTBI primer set. From the multiplex PCR reads, TCRdb called clonotypes with MiXCR, one entry per CDR3 protein. This sample has under 400,000 distinct CDR3 sequences, with approximately 22% found just once. V lost 0 bases and J 0 bases, leaving 14 bases between the germline ends. The CDR3 has 17 residues. Germline V gene lookup returns CDR1 SGHTA and CDR2 FQGTGA. Graves' hyperthyroidism without ophthalmopathy progression within 18 months was termed stable. In this sample, this clonotype turned up many times. Its antigen is not identified.

The chain combines TRBV7-3 with TRBJ1-1; D gene ambiguous. This sequence originates from a woman aged 45-59 years with Graves' hyperthyroidism. Sequenced: blood. For the CDR3, the DNA is TGTGCCAGCAGCTTAACCGCGGGCGGCTCCATGAACACTGAAGCTTTCTTT. Protein: CASSLTAGGSMNTEAFF.